Shown below are 19 T cell receptor beta chains from a single sample sequenced in a study of neurological immune-mediated disorders. Time point here: longitudinal time-point 3. Each CDR3 protein gets one entry after TCRdb re-called the 5' RACE reads with MiXCR. The data hold about 50,000 distinct CDR3 sequences, with roughly 8.3% observed a single time. The sequencing input was PBMCs. The receptors stem from a woman aged 40 to 55 in good health.

This clonotype was counted ten times or more. J is TRBJ1-1 and V is TRBV20-1; D is unclear. Deletions cut 6 bases from V and 0 bases from J, with 17 bases between. This CDR3 region has 15 residues. Germline V lookup: CDR1 DFQATT, CDR2 SNEGSKA (reference sequence). CDR3 DNA: TGCAGTGCCAACATCTTGAGGGCGATGAACACTGAAGCTTTCTTT. It is translated as CSANILRAMNTEAFF.

The table lists this clonotype with a few counts. This chain connects TRBV3-1 to TRBJ1-1; D gene uncertain. The germline CDR1 and CDR2 sequences are LGHDT and YNNKEL (reference sequence). The CDR3 is 13 residues long. V was cut by 4 bases and J by 6 bases, with 12 bases left in between. The CDR3 here is CASSRSNRAEAFF. CDR3 in DNA: TGTGCCAGCAGCCGTAGTAACCGCGCTGAAGCTTTCTTT.

This clonotype was recorded many times. V and J are TRBV2 and TRBJ1-2, with 8 bases aligning to TRBD1. The CDR3 has 16 amino acids. Trimming at V came to 6 bases and at J to 2 bases, leaving 11 bases not matched to a gene. From germline, CDR1 is SNHLY and CDR2 FYNNEI. The CDR3 is CASRKDRARTNYGYTF. In DNA, the CDR3 is TGTGCCAGCAGGAAGGACAGGGCTCGAACAAACTATGGCTACACCTTC.

This clonotype was detected many times. This sequence joins TRBV25-1 and TRBJ2-1, with 9 bases that match TRBD2. Germline loops: CDR1 MGHDK, CDR2 SYGVNS. V was pared by 6 bases and J by 3 bases, with 6 bases of the junction left unmatched. CDR3 length: 15 amino acids. The CDR3 nucleotides read TGTGCCAGCAGGGTTAGCGGGGGATTCTACAATGAGCAGTTCTTC. Its protein is CASRVSGGFYNEQFF.

This rearrangement joins TRBV10-3 to TRBJ2-5; 9 positions agree with TRBD1. Germline V gives CDR1 ENHRY, CDR2 SYGVKD. After removal of 6 bases from V and 3 bases from J, the junction contained 2 bases not matched to a gene. The CDR3 sequence is 13 residues long. This CDR3 reads CAISGQGKETQYF. The CDR3 nucleotides read TGTGCCATCAGCGGACAGGGGAAAGAGACCCAGTACTTC.

This clonotype was counted at least ten times. The chain recombines TRBV10-3 with TRBJ1-5; D gene unclear. Per germline, CDR1 ENHRY and CDR2 SYGVKD. V was clipped by 10 bases and J by 3 bases, with 16 bases between them. CDR3 length equals 14 residues. CDR3 in amino acids: CATSRDILNQPQHF. The CDR3 region has the DNA TGTGCCACATCTCGAGACATCCTCAATCAGCCCCAGCATTTT.

Ten or more counts support this clonotype. The chain carries TRBV24-1 and TRBJ2-3; D ambiguous. Germline-derived CDR1 and CDR2 are KGHDR and SFDVKD. CDR3 size: 12 residues. Trimming took off 2 bases at V and 2 bases at J, with 1 base between the two ends. The CDR3 sequence: CATSDYTDTQYF. CDR3 nucleotide sequence: TGTGCCACCAGTGATTACACAGATACGCAGTATTTT.

This clonotype was found many times. This chain links TRBV24-1 with TRBJ2-2; 9 nucleotides align to TRBD1. The germline V gene has CDR1 KGHDR and CDR2 SFDVKD. The junction had 13 bases not matched to a gene; V was cut back by 6 bases and J by 0 bases. The CDR3 has 19 residues. CDR3 loop: CATSLSWTGDWTNTGELFF. The CDR3 nucleotides read TGTGCCACCAGTTTATCGTGGACAGGGGACTGGACGAACACCGGGGAGCTGTTTTTT.

This clonotype has at least ten counts. The chain uses TRBV5-1 and TRBJ2-5, with 13 bases aligning to TRBD2. The CDR3 is made up of 17 amino acids. Germline trimming cut 3 bases from V and 0 bases from J; bases unmatched to any gene: 5. CDR1 is SGHRS, CDR2 YFSETQ, per germline. CDR3 sequence: CASSSGLAGAYQETQYF. CDR3 coding DNA: TGCGCCAGCAGCTCTGGACTAGCGGGGGCCTACCAAGAGACCCAGTACTTC.

The table lists this clonotype with many counts. V and J are TRBV20-1 and TRBJ2-7; D is unclear. Trimming took 2 bases from V and 6 from J, leaving 14 bases between them. Germline CDR1 DFQATT, CDR2 SNEGSKA (reference sequence). The CDR3 runs 13 residues. CDR3 DNA sequence: TGCAGTGCTAGAAAGGCCCTAGTCGGCGAGCAGTACTTC. Translation: CSARKALVGEQYF.

This clonotype appeared many times. The chain employs TRBV6-5 and TRBJ2-1; tentatively, D is TRBD1 or TRBD2 (6 bases each). The germline V gene has CDR1 MNHEY and CDR2 SVGAGI. The CDR3 is 15 amino acids. Trimming removed 6 bases at V and 3 bases at J, with 15 bases between. The CDR3 sequence is CASRRGAELYNEQFF. For the CDR3, the DNA is TGTGCCAGCAGGAGGGGGGCGGAACTCTACAATGAGCAGTTCTTC.

This clonotype was seen repeatedly, ten times or more. The chain employs TRBV7-2 and TRBJ2-5; D possibly corresponds to TRBD1 (6 bases). Between the trimmed V and J ends, which lost 6 bases and 3 bases, there was a span of 11 bases. The CDR3 runs to 13 residues. Looked up from germline, CDR1 is SGHTA and CDR2 is FQGNSA. The chain's CDR3 is CASRRTAKETQYF. The CDR3 coding sequence is TGTGCCAGCAGAAGGACAGCTAAAGAGACCCAGTACTTC.

There are many counts of this clonotype. The rearrangement joins TRBV12-3 or TRBV12-4 to TRBJ2-5; 10 bases align to TRBD2. V shed 6 bases, J shed 5 bases, and the junction held 6 bases outside the gene matches. The CDR3 totals 14 residues. The CDR3 loop is CASSVWGLAETQYF. CDR3 DNA: TGTGCCAGCAGCGTGTGGGGACTAGCGGAGACCCAGTACTTC.

The genes are TRBV10-2 and TRBJ2-7; 8 positions agree with TRBD1. V shed 2 bases and J 4 bases; nucleotides not matched to a gene: 4. CDR3 length equals 14 residues. CDR1 WSHSY and CDR2 SAAADI come from the germline V gene. CDR3: CASSEQGAGYEQYF. The CDR3 region has the DNA TGCGCCAGCAGTGAGCAGGGGGCGGGGTACGAGCAGTACTTC.

This clonotype has a count of ten or more. V usage is TRBV3-1 and J usage is TRBJ1-6; D unclear. V lost 1 base and J lost 5, with 15 bases in between. The CDR3 has 17 amino acids. The germline V gene has CDR1 LGHDT and CDR2 YNNKEL (reference sequence). CDR3 nucleotide sequence: TGTGCCAGCAGCCAAGGGTCCCAAGCGGGTAATAATTCACCCCTCCACTTT. Amino acid sequence: CASSQGSQAGNNSPLHF.

This clonotype was counted ten times or more. The V call is TRBV5-1, the J call TRBJ2-5; 7 nucleotides match TRBD2. The CDR3 extends over 16 amino acids. Germline-derived CDR1 and CDR2 are SGHRS and YFSETQ. Trimming removed 5 bases from V and 5 bases from J; junction bases left unmatched: 15. The CDR3 spells CASSREGGRGSETQYF. CDR3 nucleotides: TGCGCCAGCAGTCGCGAGGGCGGGAGAGGTAGCGAGACCCAGTACTTC. The variable domain in full, with the rest retrieved from reference TRBV5-1 and TRBJ2-5, is KAGVTQTPRYLIKTRGQQVTLSCSPISGHRSVSWYQQTPGQGLQFLFEYFSETQRNKGNFPGRFSGRQFSNSRSEMNVSTLELGDSALYLCASSREGGRGSETQYFGPGTRLLVL.

Many counts were recorded for this clonotype. The V and J genes are TRBV21-1 and TRBJ1-1; the table names TRBD1, a call not compared with the DNA. TRBV21-1 is noted as a pseudogene. The CDR3 is 18 residues long. The CDR3 sequence: CASSKPLPGGWVNTEAFF. The CDR3 DNA reads TGTGCCAGCAGCAAACCCCTGCCTGGAGGTTGGGTGAACACTGAAGCTTTCTTT.

With respect to this clonotype: One base away lies a much larger clone, so this may be a sequencing read error. The gene calls are TRBV7-2 and TRBJ1-1, with D possibly TRBD1 on 5 matching bases. V was trimmed by 1 base and J by 5 bases, leaving 11 bases between them. The CDR3 consists of 14 residues. Germline CDR1 is SGHTA and CDR2 is FQGNSA. The CDR3 coding sequence is TGTGCCAGCAGCTTAGTTCCCTACAGGACTGAAGCTTTCTTT. It specifies CASSLVPYRTEAFF.

In this sample, this clonotype turned up many times. The rearrangement joins TRBV29-1 to TRBJ2-1, with D perhaps matching TRBD1 or TRBD2 (5 bases each). Germline V lookup: CDR1 SQVTM, CDR2 ANQGSEA. V was trimmed by 8 bases and J by 2 bases, leaving 16 bases between them. This CDR3 has 14 amino acids. The CDR3 loop reads CSITRDVAYNEQFF. As DNA, the CDR3 is TGCAGCATAACCCGGGACGTAGCCTACAATGAGCAGTTCTTC.